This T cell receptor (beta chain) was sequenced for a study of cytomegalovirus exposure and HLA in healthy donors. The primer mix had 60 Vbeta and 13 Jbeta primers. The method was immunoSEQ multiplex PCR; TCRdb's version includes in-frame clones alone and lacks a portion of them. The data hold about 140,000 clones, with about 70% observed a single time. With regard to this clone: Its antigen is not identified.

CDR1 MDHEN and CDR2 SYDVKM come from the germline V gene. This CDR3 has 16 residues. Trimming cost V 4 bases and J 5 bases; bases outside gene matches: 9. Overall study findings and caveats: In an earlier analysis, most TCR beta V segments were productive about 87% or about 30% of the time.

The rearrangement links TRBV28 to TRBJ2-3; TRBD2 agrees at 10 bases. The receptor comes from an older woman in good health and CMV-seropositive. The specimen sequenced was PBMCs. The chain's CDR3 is CASSYVEREGLDTQYF. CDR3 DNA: TGTGCCAGCAGTTATGTGGAGCGGGAGGGATTAGATACGCAGTATTTT.